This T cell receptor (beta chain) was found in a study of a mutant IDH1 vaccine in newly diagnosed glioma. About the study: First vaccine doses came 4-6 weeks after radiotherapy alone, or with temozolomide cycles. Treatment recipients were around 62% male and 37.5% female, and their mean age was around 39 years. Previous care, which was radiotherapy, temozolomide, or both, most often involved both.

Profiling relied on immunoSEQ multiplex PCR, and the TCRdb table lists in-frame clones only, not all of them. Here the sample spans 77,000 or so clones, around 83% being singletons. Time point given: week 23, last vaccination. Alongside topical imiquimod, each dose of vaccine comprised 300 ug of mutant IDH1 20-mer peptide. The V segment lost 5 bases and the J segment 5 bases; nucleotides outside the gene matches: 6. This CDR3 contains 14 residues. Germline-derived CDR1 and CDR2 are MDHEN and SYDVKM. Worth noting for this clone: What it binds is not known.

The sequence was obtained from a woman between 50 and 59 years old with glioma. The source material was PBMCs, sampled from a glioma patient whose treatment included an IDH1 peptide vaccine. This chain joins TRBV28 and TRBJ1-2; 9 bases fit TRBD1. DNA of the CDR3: TGTGCCAGCAGTCCGGGACAGGGTAGATATGGCTACACCTTC. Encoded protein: CASSPGQGRYGYTF.